Listed below are T cell receptor beta chains from one sample, sequenced in a study of beta chain features in type 1 diabetes. TCRdb's copy holds only in-frame clones and misses some; the assay was immunoSEQ multiplex PCR. The profile covers about 900,000 clones, with roughly 16% appearing a single time and 0.02% to 0.03% taken by the ten largest. Sequencing was performed on naive CD4+ T cells from blood. The receptor source for this set is a woman younger than 35 in good health. CDR3s include the opening cysteine and the closing phenylalanine or tryptophan. Each record gives: V gene, CDR3 length, D gene, clone size, J gene, CDR3 DNA, CDR3 protein. D genes are given only for firm matches. Size is omitted from some rows. Given values are once, few, many or a class for expanded clones.

>TRBV6-1|12|NA|NA|TRBJ2-1
TGTGCCAGCAGTGAGAGGGCGGGAGAGCAGTTCTTC
CASSERAGEQFF
>TRBV28|12|NA|NA|TRBJ1-2
TGTGCCAGCAGTTCAGATCGGAAGGGCTACACCTTC
CASSSDRKGYTF
>TRBV7-2|14|NA|NA|TRBJ1-4
TGTGCCAGCAAGCCAGGGACGGGGAATGAAAAACTGTTTTTT
CASKPGTGNEKLFF
>TRBV6-5|15|NA|NA|TRBJ1-4
TGTGCCAGCACCCGCACCGGACACCTTAATGAAAAACTGTTTTTT
CASTRTGHLNEKLFF
>TRBV7-2|16|TRBD1|NA|TRBJ2-1
TGTGCCAGCAGCTTAGAATCCGGGACAGTTTACAATGAGCAGTTCTTC
CASSLESGTVYNEQFF
>TRBV9|16|TRBD1|few|TRBJ2-1
TGTGCCAGCAGCGTAGCACGGGACAGCTCCTACAATGAGCAGTTCTTC
CASSVARDSSYNEQFF
>TRBV5-1|13|NA|NA|TRBJ1-1
TGCGCCAGCAGCTTGTTCAGTAACACTGAAGCTTTCTTT
CASSLFSNTEAFF
>TRBV6-7|13|NA|once|TRBJ2-7
TGTGCCAGCAGTTACTGCCTGACCTACGAGCAGTACTTC
CASSYCLTYEQYF
>TRBV10-2|13|NA|few|TRBJ2-7
TGCGCCAGCAGGTACGGCGGGAAGGACGAGCAGTACTTC
CASRYGGKDEQYF
>TRBV4-3|16|NA|NA|TRBJ1-5
TGCGCCAGCAGCCAAGATGTGCAGGGAGGTAATCAGCCCCAGCATTTT
CASSQDVQGGNQPQHF
>TRBV6-5|15|TRBD2|NA|TRBJ2-1
TGTGCCAGCAGTTACTCGGGGAGGGCCTACAATGAGCAGTTCTTC
CASSYSGRAYNEQFF
>TRBV20-1|11|NA|few|TRBJ2-7
TGCAGTCCAAATTTATCCGACGAGCAGTACTTC
CSPNLSDEQYF
>TRBV7-9|17|TRBD2|NA|TRBJ2-1
TGTGCCAGCAGCTTAAGGGGACTAGCGGGAGGGAACAATGAGCAGTTCTTC
CASSLRGLAGGNNEQFF
>TRBV2|13|NA|NA|TRBJ2-7
TGTGCCAGCAGTGAACCCAGCTCCTACGAGCAGTACTTC
CASSEPSSYEQYF
>TRBV13|14|NA|NA|TRBJ2-7
TGTGCCAGCAGCTTATCAGGGGTGAAGATTTCGCAGTACTTC
CASSLSGVKISQYF
>TRBV19|16|NA|few|TRBJ2-3
TGTGCCAGTAGTAAAAGACCCCCCGGGAGCACAGATACGCAGTATTTT
CASSKRPPGSTDTQYF
>TRBV7-2|13|NA|NA|TRBJ2-3
TGTGCCAGCAGCTTATCGAGCACAGATACGCAGTATTTT
CASSLSSTDTQYF
>TRBV7-2|16|TRBD2|NA|TRBJ2-7
TGTGCCAGCAGCCCCCAGGCGTGGGCGGGAGTGGACGAGCAGTACTTC
CASSPQAWAGVDEQYF
>TRBV6-6|16|TRBD2|NA|TRBJ2-3
TGTGCCAGCAGTTATCATAGCGGGAGGGCCACAGATACGCAGTATTTT
CASSYHSGRATDTQYF
>TRBV7-9|13|TRBD1|few|TRBJ2-1
TGTGCCAGCAGCGGTACAGGGGTCGGTGAGCAGTTCTTC
CASSGTGVGEQFF
>TRBV5-4|15|NA|NA|TRBJ2-7
TGTGCCAGCAGCCCGGGAGCGGATTATACCTACGAGCAGTACTTC
CASSPGADYTYEQYF
>TRBV6-1|13|NA|NA|TRBJ2-7
TGTGCCAGCAGTGAAGCTCGGGGCAACGAGCAGTACTTC
CASSEARGNEQYF
>TRBV28|16|TRBD1|few|TRBJ2-1
TGTGCCAGCAGTTACAAAGGGACAGGCGTGCACAATGAGCAGTTCTTC
CASSYKGTGVHNEQFF
>TRBV4-2|16|TRBD1|NA|TRBJ2-5
TGTGCCAGCAGCCAAGACCCGGACAGGGGCCGGGAGACCCAGTACTTC
CASSQDPDRGRETQYF
>TRBV10-3|14|NA|NA|TRBJ1-2
TGTGCCATCAGTGACTTAGAGGGGGGGAAAGGCTACACCTTC
CAISDLEGGKGYTF
>TRBV7-9|14|TRBD1|NA|TRBJ2-7
TGTGCCAGCAGCCAAGAGGGGGCACCCTACGAGCAGTACTTC
CASSQEGAPYEQYF
>TRBV7-9|15|NA|few|TRBJ2-5
TGTGCCAGCAGCCCGCGCCCGGGCACCCAAGAGACCCAGTACTTC
CASSPRPGTQETQYF
>TRBV2|15|NA|few|TRBJ2-2
TGTGCCAGCGGGTTGGGGAGACCGAACACCGGGGAGCTGTTTTTT
CASGLGRPNTGELFF